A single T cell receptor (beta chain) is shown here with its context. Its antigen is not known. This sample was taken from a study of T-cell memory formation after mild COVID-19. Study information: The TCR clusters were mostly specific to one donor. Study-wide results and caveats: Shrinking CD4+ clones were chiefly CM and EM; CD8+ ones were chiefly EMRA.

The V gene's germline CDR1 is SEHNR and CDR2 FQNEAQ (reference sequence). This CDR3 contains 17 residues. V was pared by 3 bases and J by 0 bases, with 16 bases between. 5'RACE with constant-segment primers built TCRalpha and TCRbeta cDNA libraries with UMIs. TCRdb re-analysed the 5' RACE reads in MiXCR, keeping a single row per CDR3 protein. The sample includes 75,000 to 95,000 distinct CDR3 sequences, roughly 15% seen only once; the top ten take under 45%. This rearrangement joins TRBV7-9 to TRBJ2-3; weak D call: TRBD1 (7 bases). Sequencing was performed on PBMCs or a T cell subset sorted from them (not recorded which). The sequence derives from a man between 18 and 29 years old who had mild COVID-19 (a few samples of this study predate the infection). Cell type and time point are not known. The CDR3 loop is CASSFRSTGTSTDTQYF. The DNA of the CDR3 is TGTGCCAGCAGCTTCCGATCGACAGGGACTAGCACAGATACGCAGTATTTT.